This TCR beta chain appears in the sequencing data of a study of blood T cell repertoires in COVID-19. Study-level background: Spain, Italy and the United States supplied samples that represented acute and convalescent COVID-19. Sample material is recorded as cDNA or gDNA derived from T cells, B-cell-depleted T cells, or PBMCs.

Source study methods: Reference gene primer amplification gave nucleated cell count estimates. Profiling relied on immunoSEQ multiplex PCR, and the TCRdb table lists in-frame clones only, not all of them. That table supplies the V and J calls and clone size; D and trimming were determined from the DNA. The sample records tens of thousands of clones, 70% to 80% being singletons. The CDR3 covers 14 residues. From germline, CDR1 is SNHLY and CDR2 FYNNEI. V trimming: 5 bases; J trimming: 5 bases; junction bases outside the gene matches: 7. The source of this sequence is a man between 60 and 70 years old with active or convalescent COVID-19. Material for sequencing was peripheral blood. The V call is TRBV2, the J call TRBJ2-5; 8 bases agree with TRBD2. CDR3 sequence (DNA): TGTGCCAGCAGTCTCGTTTTAGCGGGGGAGACCCAGTACTTC. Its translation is CASSLVLAGETQYF.